Presented here are 16 T cell receptor beta chains from one specimen sequenced in a study of blood T cells in healthy people across ages (dated by TCRdb to the mid-2010s). Library preparation was by 5' RACE. TCRdb names Illumina HiSeq 2500 as the instrument used. A second PCR of 7 to 11 cycles was run with a J-beta primer mix and a sample-barcoded 5' primer. TCRdb reprocessing: public reads trimmed at Q25 with fastp, clones called with MiXCR, in-frame beta chains kept. Rows merge per CDR3 protein into single entries with the most common DNA and genes. For this sample the table gives about 1,400,000 distinct CDR3 sequences, of which approximately 59% were detected only once. Over 5% of the sample belongs to the ten largest clones. The sequenced material came from blood. The receptor set was obtained from a man younger than 35 in good health.

This clonotype was counted between two and nine times. This chain joins TRBV12-3 or TRBV12-4 and TRBJ2-4; maybe TRBD1 (5 bases). The CDR3 loop spans 16 amino acids. The V gene lost 7 bases and the J gene lost 5 bases, with 21 bases spanning the gap. The CDR3 reads CASTRRLQGPENIQYF. CDR3 sequence (DNA): TGTGCCAGCACCCGTCGCCTGCAGGGCCCGGAAAACATTCAGTACTTC.

This chain uses TRBV11-1 with TRBJ2-3, with TRBD1 matching over 8 bases. With V trimmed by 1 base and J by 2 bases, 14 bases remained unmatched. The CDR3 has 19 residues. Looked up from germline, CDR1 is SGHAT and CDR2 is FQDESV (reference sequence). The chain's CDR3 is CASSLGVWRQGRSTDTQYF. The CDR3 DNA reads as TGTGCCAGCAGCTTAGGGGTTTGGCGACAGGGGAGATCCACAGATACGCAGTATTTT.

The V and J genes are TRBV11-2 and TRBJ2-7; D gene ambiguous. The J call may be incorrect, as the DNA end agrees better with TRBJ2-5. Germline V gene lookup returns CDR1 SGHAT and CDR2 FQNNGV. The CDR3 contains 15 residues. The CDR3 region has the DNA TGTGCCAGCAGCCCCCCTGGGTCGGATAGGGAGACCCAGTACTTC. It is translated as CASSPPGSDRETQYF.

This clonotype occurred a few times. This chain links TRBV10-3 with TRBJ2-5, with 9 positions matching TRBD2. Germline CDR1 ENHRY, CDR2 SYGVKD. This CDR3 comprises 14 residues. The J segment lost 4 bases and the V segment lost 10 bases, leaving 10 bases of the junction unmatched. In DNA form, the CDR3 reads TGTGCCACCAAAATAGCGGGGGATGTAGAGACCCAGTACTTC. Protein sequence: CATKIAGDVETQYF.

The V gene is TRBV27, the J gene TRBJ2-3, with D possibly TRBD2 on 7 matching bases. V lost 2 bases to trimming and J lost 7 bases, with 16 bases between them. The germline gives CDR1 MNHEY, CDR2 SMNVEV (reference sequence). The length of the CDR3 is 15 residues. As DNA, the CDR3 is TGTGCCAGCAGTTTAGGCGGGGGCGGTCCTTATACGCAGTATTTT. Its protein product is CASSLGGGGPYTQYF.

The chain carries TRBV4-1 and TRBJ2-5; D is perhaps TRBD1 (6 bases). The J call may not be correct, given that the DNA end is closer to TRBJ2-7. This CDR3 has 15 amino acids. The germline gives CDR1 MGHRA, CDR2 YSYEKL. CDR3 in DNA: TGCGCCAGCAGACGGATCCTGGACAGCTACAACGAGCAGTACTTC. This sequence encodes CASRRILDSYNEQYF.

The chain carries TRBV20-1 and TRBJ1-5; D may be TRBD1 (5 bases). Trimming left V 1 base short and J 7 bases short, with 14 bases between. CDR1 is DFQATT, CDR2 SNEGSKA, per germline (reference sequence). CDR3 length: 14 residues. The CDR3 reads CSARGTTGGQPQHF. In DNA, the CDR3 is TGCAGTGCTAGAGGGACAACCGGCGGGCAGCCCCAGCATTTT.

CDR3: CASSQDPIAQPNNEQFF. In DNA form, the CDR3 reads TGTGCCAGCAGCCAAGATCCGATAGCGCAACCGAACAATGAGCAGTTCTTC. The chain carries TRBV4-2 and TRBJ2-1, with D possibly TRBD2 on 5 matching bases. The germline CDR1 and CDR2 sequences are LGHNA and YNFKEQ. The CDR3 sequence is 17 residues long. V was shortened by 0 bases and J by 5 bases, with 17 bases between the two germline ends.

This clonotype occurred many times. The chain couples TRBV29-1 to TRBJ2-7; 9 bases are a match to TRBD1. With 4 bases clipped from V and 2 bases from J, the junction kept 3 bases outside the gene matches. This CDR3 has 13 amino acids. The germline V gene encodes CDR1 SQVTM and CDR2 ANQGSEA. CDR3 sequence (DNA): TGCAGCGTTGGGACAGGGGAACCCTACGAGCAGTACTTC. Translation gives CSVGTGEPYEQYF.

This clonotype has just a few counts. The J gene is TRBJ2-7, the V gene TRBV27; D may match TRBD1 or TRBD2 (5 bases each). The CDR3 consists of 15 residues. Trimming pared 0 bases from V and 3 bases from J, leaving 12 bases between. CDR1 is MNHEY and CDR2 is SMNVEV in the germline V gene (reference sequence). The CDR3 region is CASSLSAGTNYEQYF. Here the CDR3 DNA reads TGTGCCAGCAGTTTATCCGCCGGGACGAACTACGAGCAGTACTTC.

This clonotype was seen a handful of times. The chain couples TRBV10-3 to TRBJ2-4; 9 nucleotides match TRBD1. The J call may be wrong; the DNA end is better matched by TRBJ2-7. Germline lookup yields CDR1 ENHRY and CDR2 SYGVKD. This CDR3 spans 14 amino acids. CDR3 sequence: CAITADRGRYEQYF. CDR3 in DNA: TGTGCCATCACTGCGGACAGGGGCCGTTACGAGCAGTACTTC.

The J gene is TRBJ1-4, the V gene TRBV5-6; possible D gene TRBD1, 5 bases. This CDR3 comprises 17 residues. Trimming took 4 bases from V and 3 from J, leaving 19 bases between them. In germline, CDR1 is SGHDT, CDR2 YYEEEE. CDR3 sequence (DNA): TGTGCCAGCAGCGGTTATGCGGGAGTAGGGGCTAATGAAAAACTGTTTTTT. This codes for CASSGYAGVGANEKLFF.

The chain has TRBV7-6 and TRBJ2-7; tentatively, D is TRBD1 or TRBD2 (7 bases each). The J call could be wrong; TRBJ2-5 is a better fit for the DNA end. CDR1 and CDR2 from the germline V gene are SGHVS and FNYEAQ. The CDR3 loop spans 14 amino acids. The CDR3 region has the DNA TGTGCCAGCAGCTCAAGTCAGGGGGGGAAGACCCAGTACTTC. This codes for CASSSSQGGKTQYF.

The genes are TRBV4-3 and TRBJ2-7; TRBD1 agrees at 8 bases. The CDR3 totals 16 residues. Trimming removed 0 bases from V and 6 bases from J; junction bases left unmatched: 10. The germline V gene has CDR1 LGHNA and CDR2 YSLEER. The CDR3 DNA is TGCGCCAGCAGCCAAGATCGGGGGACAGGTTCAAGCGAGCAGTACTTC. Protein product: CASSQDRGTGSSEQYF.

This clonotype appeared a few times. The chain couples TRBV11-1 to TRBJ2-3, with D possibly TRBD2 on 6 matching bases. This CDR3 is 15 amino acids long. V was pared by 2 bases and J by 2 bases, with 11 bases between. Germline V gene data show CDR1 as SGHAT and CDR2 as FQDESV (reference sequence). CDR3 sequence: CASSLRGSLTDTQYF. The CDR3 region has the DNA TGTGCCAGCAGCTTACGGGGGTCCCTCACAGATACGCAGTATTTT.

The chain employs TRBV4-2 and TRBJ2-7, with a tentative D call TRBD1 (5 bases). The CDR3 totals 15 residues. Germline CDR1 is LGHNA and CDR2 is YNFKEQ. Trimming removed 3 bases from V and 4 bases from J, with 16 bases in between. This CDR3 is CASSQVTVVGYEQYF. Here the CDR3 DNA reads TGTGCCAGCAGCCAGGTGACAGTGGTTGGGTACGAGCAGTACTTC.